The 11 T cell receptor beta chains presented below share a single source sample, sequenced in a study of blood T cell repertoires in COVID-19. Clones were read by immunoSEQ multiplex PCR, and TCRdb kept only the in-frame ones, dropping some. The table includes about 110,000 clones, about 85% detected once. Sequenced material: peripheral blood. These receptor sequences come from a human donor in a cohort sampled during active COVID-19.

J is TRBJ2-7 and V is TRBV7-2; the match to TRBD1 covers 7 bases. Germline V gene sequence: CDR1 SGHTA, CDR2 FQGNSA. The CDR3 covers 14 residues. With 8 bases clipped from V and 1 base from J, the junction kept 8 bases outside the gene matches. The CDR3 coding sequence is TGTGCCAGCCAAACAGGGGCGGGTTCCTACGAGCAGTACTTC. As protein: CASQTGAGSYEQYF.

This chain links TRBV4-1 with TRBJ2-5; tentative D call: TRBD1 (6 bases). V lost 3 bases to trimming and J lost 0 bases, with 20 bases between them. The CDR3 contains 18 residues. CDR1 MGHRA and CDR2 YSYEKL come from the germline V gene. This CDR3 reads CASSHQVITGNYQETQYF. Here the CDR3 DNA reads TGCGCCAGCAGCCACCAAGTCATTACAGGGAACTACCAAGAGACCCAGTACTTC.

The chain uses TRBV5-1 and TRBJ1-2; 7 bases are shared with TRBD1. The CDR3 has 15 residues. From germline, CDR1 is SGHRS and CDR2 YFSETQ. The V segment lost 0 bases and the J segment 8 bases; nucleotides outside the gene matches: 10. This chain's CDR3 is CASSLGGTTGDGYTF. DNA for the CDR3: TGCGCCAGCAGCTTGGGGGGGACCACAGGGGACGGCTACACCTTC.

There are a few counts of this clone. The chain links TRBV7-3 to TRBJ2-2; 7 nucleotides match TRBD2. CDR1 SGHTA and CDR2 FQGTGA come from the germline V gene. Trimming took 5 bases from V and 7 from J; bases not matched to a gene: 10. There are 15 residues in the CDR3. DNA of the CDR3: TGTGCCAGCAGCCTGGGAGGGGAGGCGAACGGGGAGCTGTTTTTT. This encodes CASSLGGEANGELFF.

The J gene is TRBJ1-4, the V gene TRBV5-1, with D maybe TRBD1 (5 bases). CDR3 length equals 15 residues. Deletions cut 6 bases from V and 6 bases from J, with 18 bases between. Looked up from germline, CDR1 is SGHRS and CDR2 is YFSETQ. The CDR3 DNA is TGCGCCAGCAACTCTCTGGGGCAGGGCCATGAAAAACTGTTTTTT. Protein product: CASNSLGQGHEKLFF.

The V gene is TRBV5-6, the J gene TRBJ1-1, with unresolved D. Germline V gene data show CDR1 as SGHDT and CDR2 as YYEEEE. V was cut by 4 bases and J by 0 bases, with 10 bases left in between. The CDR3 consists of 14 residues. CDR3: CASSRVGLNTEAFF. As DNA, the CDR3 is TGTGCCAGCAGCCGGGTTGGTTTGAACACTGAAGCTTTCTTT.

The gene calls are TRBV15 and TRBJ2-5; 10 positions agree with TRBD2. This CDR3 is built from 17 residues. The germline gives CDR1 LNHNV, CDR2 YYDKDF (reference sequence). The V gene end was trimmed by 1 base and the J gene end by 1 base; junction bases not matched to a gene: 6. DNA for the CDR3: TGTGCCACCAGCAGAGCAGGGGTAGCGGGGGGCCAAGAGACCCAGTACTTC. This codes for CATSRAGVAGGQETQYF.

The chain has TRBV5-1 and TRBJ2-7, with a weak D call TRBD2 (5 bases). The germline V gene has CDR1 SGHRS and CDR2 YFSETQ. The CDR3 is made up of 16 amino acids. V was shortened by 4 bases and J by 3 bases, with 20 bases between the two germline ends. CDR3 nucleotides: TGCGCCAGCAGCGCGGCGGTAGCGAGGAGCGGCTACGAGCAGTACTTC. Its translation is CASSAAVARSGYEQYF.

The chain uses TRBV4-3 and TRBJ2-2; weak D call: TRBD1 (5 bases). Germline V gives CDR1 LGHNA, CDR2 YSLEER. V lost 2 bases and J lost 2, with 15 bases in between. The CDR3 has 17 residues. CDR3 loop: CASSQTPDRLNTGELFF. The CDR3 DNA reads as TGCGCCAGCAGCCAAACCCCTGACAGACTCAACACCGGGGAGCTGTTTTTT.

A few counts support this clone. The chain uses TRBV6-6 and TRBJ1-5, with 8 positions matching TRBD1. The CDR3 is 14 amino acids. The germline gives CDR1 MNHNY, CDR2 SVGAGI (reference sequence). Trimming took 5 bases from V and 4 from J; bases not matched to a gene: 4. The CDR3 DNA sequence: TGTGCCAGCAGTCAGACAGGGGAGAATCAGCCCCAGCATTTT. This encodes CASSQTGENQPQHF.

This rearrangement joins TRBV28 to TRBJ2-7, with 10 bases that match TRBD1. The length of the CDR3 is 15 residues. V lost 4 bases and J lost 5; bases outside the gene matches: 8. Germline V gives CDR1 MDHEN, CDR2 SYDVKM. CDR3 sequence reads: CASSSPGTGVDEQYF. CDR3 nucleotides: TGTGCCAGCAGTTCCCCCGGGACAGGGGTTGACGAGCAGTACTTC.